These T cell receptor beta chains were read from a single sample in a study of OX40 agonist ivuxolimab in advanced cancers. Some clones are missing from TCRdb's copy, which holds only in-frame ones; the method was immunoSEQ multiplex PCR. This sample has about 51,000 clones, with about 77% found just once. Sequenced here: CD4+ or CD8+ T cells sorted from blood, sampled in a trial of the OX40 agonist ivuxolimab. All receptors come from an adult with an advanced solid tumor such as melanoma, head and neck, liver or kidney cancer. The CDR3 runs from the conserved cysteine through the conserved F or W. The D gene is left open where the match is weak. Clone size is shown for a subset of rows, as once, few, many or a class of expanded clone.

once	TRBV7-3	TRBJ2-4	.	15	TGTGCCAGCAGCTCGACAGGGTCTAGCGGTGGCATTCAGTACTTC	CASSSTGSSGGIQYF
.	TRBV5-1	TRBJ2-2	.	15	TGCGCCAGCAGCTTGGCTCTTGGGAACACCGGGGAGCTGTTTTTT	CASSLALGNTGELFF
.	TRBV30	TRBJ2-7	TRBD1	13	TGTGCCTGGAGTGCCCGGACAGGCGCCGAGCAGTACTTC	CAWSARTGAEQYF
.	TRBV7-9	TRBJ2-7	TRBD1	14	TGTGCCAGCAGCATCACAGGGGCAAGGGACGAGCAGTACTTC	CASSITGARDEQYF
.	TRBV7-9	TRBJ2-5	.	12	TGTGCCAGCAACTTGAACCGGGAGACCCAGTACTTC	CASNLNRETQYF
.	TRBV9	TRBJ1-6	.	14	TGTGCCAGCAGCGAAGGGTCCTATAATTCACCCCTCCACTTT	CASSEGSYNSPLHF
.	TRBV6-1	TRBJ2-7	.	10	TGTGCCAGCGGGACGTACGAGCAGTACTTC	CASGTYEQYF
.	TRBV2	TRBJ1-5	.	14	TGTGCCAGCCGCAAGACAGACCGCAATCAGCCCCAGCATTTT	CASRKTDRNQPQHF
once	TRBV11-2	TRBJ2-2	TRBD2	17	TGTGCCAGCAGCTTACGAGCGGGAGGGCCTATCACCGGGGAGCTGTTTTTT	CASSLRAGGPITGELFF
.	TRBV7-3	TRBJ2-2	TRBD1	15	TGTGCCAGCAGCTTAACGGGACAGAGCACCGGGGAGCTGTTTTTT	CASSLTGQSTGELFF
.	TRBV4-1	TRBJ2-1	.	17	TGCGCCAGCAGCATACCGCCAGACAGGCGGGGATACAATGAGCAGTTCTTC	CASSIPPDRRGYNEQFF
.	TRBV5-1	TRBJ2-3	TRBD1	14	TGCGCCAGCAGCTTGCAAGGACAGGGCCATACGCAGTATTTT	CASSLQGQGHTQYF
.	TRBV18	TRBJ1-3	TRBD1	16	TGTGCCAGCTCAGAACAGGGACAGAGGTCTGGAAACACCATATATTTT	CASSEQGQRSGNTIYF
.	TRBV18	TRBJ1-6	.	14	TGTGCCAGCTCACCCCCACAGTACAATTCACCCCTCCACTTT	CASSPPQYNSPLHF
once	TRBV5-1	TRBJ2-3	TRBD2	18	TGCGCCAGCAGCAGCGGGGCTAGCGGTCGGACTAGCACAGATACGCAGTATTTT	CASSSGASGRTSTDTQYF
.	TRBV5-6	TRBJ2-2	TRBD2	16	TGTGCCAGCTCTTCAAGTGTTCGGCGGGAGACCGGGGAGCTGTTTTTT	CASSSSVRRETGELFF
.	TRBV12-5	TRBJ1-1	.	13	TGTGCTAGTGGCGGGGCCAGGAACACTGAAGCTTTCTTT	CASGGARNTEAFF
few	TRBV5-5	TRBJ1-1	.	15	TGTGCCAGCAGCCATTCTCTAGGGGTTCGTACTGAAGCTTTCTTT	CASSHSLGVRTEAFF
.	TRBV6-1	TRBJ1-3	.	15	TGTGCCAGCAGTGAAGCGTACCGAGCCGGAAACACCATATATTTT	CASSEAYRAGNTIYF
.	TRBV11-2	TRBJ1-1	.	16	TGTGCCAGCAGCCCGAGATCGCGGCGACCTAACACTGAAGCTTTCTTT	CASSPRSRRPNTEAFF
.	TRBV7-9	TRBJ1-3	.	17	TGTGCCAGCAGCTTATCGGGCAACAATCCCTCTGGAAACACCATATATTTT	CASSLSGNNPSGNTIYF
.	TRBV5-1	TRBJ2-1	TRBD1	18	TGCGCCAGCAGCCCAACCACGGGACAGACTGATACCTACAATGAGCAGTTCTTC	CASSPTTGQTDTYNEQFF
.	TRBV9	TRBJ2-1	.	16	TGTGCCAGCAGCCCCCTTTGGGGGGGCCCGCGAGATGAGCAGTTCTTC	CASSPLWGGPRDEQFF
.	TRBV4-2	TRBJ1-6	.	20	TGTGCCAGCAGCCAAGATGAAAATCGGGACACTTTATCGCATAATTCACCCCTCCACTTT	CASSQDENRDTLSHNSPLHF
.	TRBV5-1	TRBJ2-3	TRBD2	17	TGCGCCAGCAGCACCGGGACTAGCGGGACGGGAACAGATACGCAGTATTTT	CASSTGTSGTGTDTQYF
few	TRBV18	TRBJ2-7	.	13	TGTGCCAGCTCACCGGAGACAGGTTTGTCGCAGTACTTC	CASSPETGLSQYF
.	TRBV28	TRBJ1-3	.	17	TGTGCCAGCAGTTTACTAGACATGGACAGCTCTGGAAACACCATATATTTT	CASSLLDMDSSGNTIYF
few	TRBV15	TRBJ1-2	.	14	TGTGCCACCACCGCGACAGAACCTAACTATGGCTACACCTTC	CATTATEPNYGYTF
.	TRBV19	TRBJ2-3	TRBD2	14	TGTGCCAGTAGTAGGGGGACTAGTCCGGATACGCAGTATTTT	CASSRGTSPDTQYF
.	TRBV28	TRBJ1-4	TRBD1	15	TGTGCCAGCAGGTCCTCGGGACAGGGAAGTGAAAAACTGTTTTTT	CASRSSGQGSEKLFF
.	TRBV7-3	TRBJ2-3	.	15	TGTGCCAGCAGCCCAAGCGGGTATAGCACAGATACGCAGTATTTT	CASSPSGYSTDTQYF
.	TRBV6-4	TRBJ2-2	TRBD1	16	TGTGCCAGCAAACGAGACAGGGGAGGCAACACCGGGGAGCTGTTTTTT	CASKRDRGGNTGELFF
.	TRBV4-2	TRBJ1-1	TRBD1	14	TGTGCCAGCAGCCAGGACAGGGCTAGCACTGAAGCTTTCTTT	CASSQDRASTEAFF
.	TRBV7-3	TRBJ2-1	TRBD2	15	TGTGCCAGCAGTATACTAGCGGGAGGTCTCAATGAGCAGTTCTTC	CASSILAGGLNEQFF
.	TRBV2	TRBJ2-4	TRBD2	13	TGTGCCACCGCGGGAGAAGTCAAAAACATTCAGTACTTC	CATAGEVKNIQYF
once	TRBV5-1	TRBJ2-6	.	16	TGCGCCAGCAGCTCCTCCAGGATGTCTGGGGCCAACGTCCTGACTTTC	CASSSSRMSGANVLTF
.	TRBV7-9	TRBJ2-2	TRBD2	15	TGTGCCAGCAGCCAAGATGGGACTACCACCGGGGAGCTGTTTTTT	CASSQDGTTTGELFF
.	TRBV7-8	TRBJ1-4	.	15	TGTGCCAGCAGCTTAGACAGGTCAACTAATGAAAAACTGTTTTTT	CASSLDRSTNEKLFF
.	TRBV5-1	TRBJ1-2	.	14	TGCGCCAGCAGCCCCGGGGGATCTAACTATGGCTACACCTTC	CASSPGGSNYGYTF
.	TRBV9	TRBJ1-2	TRBD1	15	TGTGCCAGCAGCGTAGGGGCTACAGGGGACTATGGCTACACCTTC	CASSVGATGDYGYTF
.	TRBV5-1	TRBJ2-2	.	14	TGCGCCAGCAGCTTGGGCGTAGGGACCGGGGAGCTGTTTTTT	CASSLGVGTGELFF
.	TRBV18	TRBJ1-1	.	14	TGTGCCAGCTCATTAGTAGCAGAGAACACTGAAGCTTTCTTT	CASSLVAENTEAFF
.	TRBV7-3	TRBJ2-5	TRBD2	16	TGTGCCAGCAGCTTAATCGCTAGGACTAGGCGGGAGACCCAGTACTTC	CASSLIARTRRETQYF
.	TRBV11-2	TRBJ1-3	.	14	TGTGCCAGCAGCCTCTCCATCCCTGGAAACACCATATATTTT	CASSLSIPGNTIYF
.	TRBV6-5	TRBJ2-4	.	15	TGTGCCAGCAGCGGAACAGGGACAGCCAAAAACATTCAGTACTTC	CASSGTGTAKNIQYF
.	TRBV6-1	TRBJ2-7	TRBD2	15	TGTGCCAGCAGTTTCGGGGGGAGTAACTCCTACGAGCAGTACTTC	CASSFGGSNSYEQYF
.	TRBV28	TRBJ1-2	.	14	TGTGCCAGCAGCCCCGGGGGGACTAACTATGGCTACACCTTC	CASSPGGTNYGYTF
.	TRBV4-1	TRBJ2-1	TRBD2	17	TGCGCCAGCAGCCTCCCTCCTACGGCGGGAGGGGGCAATGAGCAGTTCTTC	CASSLPPTAGGGNEQFF
.	TRBV29-1	TRBJ2-7	TRBD2	14	TGCAGCGTGAAGGGGACTAGCGGGAACTACGAGCAGTACTTC	CSVKGTSGNYEQYF
.	TRBV5-1	TRBJ1-2	.	12	TGCGCCAGCAGCTTGACCCCGGGACTACACACCTTC	CASSLTPGLHTF
few	TRBV30	TRBJ1-2	.	12	TGTGCCTGGAGTTTACTTAACTATGGCTACACCTTC	CAWSLLNYGYTF
medium-sized	TRBV2	TRBJ1-4	.	14	TGTGCCAGCAGTACCGGCTCCCTAACGTTGGAACTGTTTTTT	CASSTGSLTLELFF